A selection of T cell receptor beta chains follows, all from one sample in a study of CD8 T cells in Susac syndrome. TCRdb processed the immunoSEQ multiplex PCR reads anew with MiXCR; each CDR3 protein has one entry. This repertoire shows roughly 150,000 distinct CDR3 sequences, 92% found once; its top ten account for about 0.073%. Sequenced input: CD4+ T cells from PBMCs. The origin of the receptors is a human donor in good health. CDR3s include the opening cysteine and the closing phenylalanine or tryptophan. The D gene is left open where the match is weak. Rows may omit the clone size; those that give it use once, few, many or a size class.

j_call: TRBJ2-1; d_call: TRBD2; v_call: TRBV29-1; clone_size: -; cdr3_nt: TGCAGCACTGTGGCGGGGGGGTGGTGGCAGTTCTTC; cdr3_aa: CSTVAGGWWQFF
j_call: TRBJ1-1; d_call: -; v_call: TRBV5-6; clone_size: -; cdr3_nt: TGTGCCAGCAGCTTGGAACGGAATGAAGCTTTCTTT; cdr3_aa: CASSLERNEAFF
j_call: TRBJ1-1; d_call: -; v_call: TRBV18; clone_size: -; cdr3_nt: TGTGCCAGCTCACCACCGATAGGAAATGAAGCTTTCTTT; cdr3_aa: CASSPPIGNEAFF
j_call: TRBJ2-2; d_call: -; v_call: TRBV2; clone_size: -; cdr3_nt: TGTGCCAGCAGTGGACGGGTCACCGGGGAGCTGTTTTTT; cdr3_aa: CASSGRVTGELFF
j_call: TRBJ2-7; d_call: TRBD2; v_call: TRBV25-1; clone_size: -; cdr3_nt: TGTGCCAGCAGTATAGCTAGCGGGAGTAGGGGCGAGCAGTACTTC; cdr3_aa: CASSIASGSRGEQYF
j_call: TRBJ2-7; d_call: -; v_call: TRBV3-1; clone_size: -; cdr3_nt: TGTGCCAGCAGCCAGGGTCCGGTCGGCGGTACAATCTCCTACGAGCAGTACTTC; cdr3_aa: CASSQGPVGGTISYEQYF
j_call: TRBJ1-2; d_call: -; v_call: TRBV19; clone_size: -; cdr3_nt: TGTGCCAGTACGAATAGGGTCTATGGCTACACCTTC; cdr3_aa: CASTNRVYGYTF
j_call: TRBJ2-7; d_call: -; v_call: TRBV5-1; clone_size: -; cdr3_nt: TGCGCCAGCAGCTTGACAACTTCCTACGAGCAGTACTTC; cdr3_aa: CASSLTTSYEQYF
j_call: TRBJ2-5; d_call: TRBD2; v_call: TRBV6-5; clone_size: -; cdr3_nt: TGTGCCAGCAGGCGGGGGACCGCCATCCCGGAGACCCAGTACTTC; cdr3_aa: CASRRGTAIPETQYF
j_call: TRBJ1-5; d_call: -; v_call: TRBV20-1; clone_size: -; cdr3_nt: TGCAGTGCTAAGGGGCCAGGCAATCAGCCCCAGCATTTT; cdr3_aa: CSAKGPGNQPQHF
j_call: TRBJ2-1; d_call: -; v_call: TRBV2; clone_size: -; cdr3_nt: TGTGCCAGCAGTGTAAGCCGGGGAGATTCGAATGAGCAGTTCTTC; cdr3_aa: CASSVSRGDSNEQFF
j_call: TRBJ1-5; d_call: -; v_call: TRBV5-1; clone_size: -; cdr3_nt: TGCGCCAGCAGTTGGGGGACGACCACCAATCAGCCCCAGCATTTT; cdr3_aa: CASSWGTTTNQPQHF
j_call: TRBJ1-4; d_call: -; v_call: TRBV28; clone_size: -; cdr3_nt: TGTGCCACACGGGGCAGGGGTAGTGAAAAACTGTTTTTT; cdr3_aa: CATRGRGSEKLFF
j_call: TRBJ2-3; d_call: TRBD1; v_call: TRBV20-1; clone_size: -; cdr3_nt: TGCAGTGCTAGAGGTCTTACCCCGGGACAGGGCACAGATACGCAGTATTTT; cdr3_aa: CSARGLTPGQGTDTQYF
j_call: TRBJ2-7; d_call: -; v_call: TRBV5-1; clone_size: once; cdr3_nt: TGCGCCAGCAGACGGGACGGAAGCTCCTACGAGCAGTACTTC; cdr3_aa: CASRRDGSSYEQYF
j_call: TRBJ2-5; d_call: -; v_call: TRBV6-1; clone_size: -; cdr3_nt: TGTGCCAGCAGTGAAGCGCTTCGGGGGACCCAGTACTTC; cdr3_aa: CASSEALRGTQYF
j_call: TRBJ1-2; d_call: -; v_call: TRBV20-1; clone_size: once; cdr3_nt: TGCAGTGCTAGGCCCGGCCAATCGGATGGCTACACCTTC; cdr3_aa: CSARPGQSDGYTF
j_call: TRBJ2-7; d_call: -; v_call: TRBV7-9; clone_size: -; cdr3_nt: TGTGCCAGCAGCTCCTGGGCGGCTAACGAGCAGTACTTC; cdr3_aa: CASSSWAANEQYF
j_call: TRBJ2-7; d_call: -; v_call: TRBV20-1; clone_size: once; cdr3_nt: TGCAGCGCGGGGGGACAGGGCGTCTACGAGCAGTACTTC; cdr3_aa: CSAGGQGVYEQYF
j_call: TRBJ2-5; d_call: -; v_call: TRBV20-1; clone_size: -; cdr3_nt: TGCAGTGCCCACCCTATGGGCTCGCAAGAGACCCAGTACTTC; cdr3_aa: CSAHPMGSQETQYF
j_call: TRBJ1-1; d_call: -; v_call: TRBV20-1; clone_size: -; cdr3_nt: TGCAGTGCTAGAGATCCGGCAGGGCATTTGGACACTGAAGCTTTCTTT; cdr3_aa: CSARDPAGHLDTEAFF
j_call: TRBJ2-5; d_call: -; v_call: TRBV10-1; clone_size: -; cdr3_nt: TGCGCCAGCAGTGACAGCAGGGATGAGACCCAGTACTTC; cdr3_aa: CASSDSRDETQYF
j_call: TRBJ2-1; d_call: -; v_call: TRBV10-1; clone_size: -; cdr3_nt: TGCGCCAGCAGTGAAGGGTCCTACAATGAGCAGTTCTTC; cdr3_aa: CASSEGSYNEQFF
j_call: TRBJ1-2; d_call: TRBD1; v_call: TRBV5-1; clone_size: -; cdr3_nt: TGCGCCAGCAGCCACGGGACAGGGTTTTTGGAAAACTATGGCTACACCTTC; cdr3_aa: CASSHGTGFLENYGYTF
j_call: TRBJ2-1; d_call: TRBD2; v_call: TRBV6-2/TRBV6-3; clone_size: few; cdr3_nt: TGTGCCAGCAGCCCTCTAGCGGGGGCCACGAATGAGCAGTTCTTC; cdr3_aa: CASSPLAGATNEQFF
j_call: TRBJ2-1; d_call: TRBD2; v_call: TRBV20-1; clone_size: -; cdr3_nt: TGCAGTTCCGGGACTAGCGGGTACAATGAGCAGTTCTTC; cdr3_aa: CSSGTSGYNEQFF
j_call: TRBJ1-4; d_call: -; v_call: TRBV7-9; clone_size: -; cdr3_nt: TGTGCCACCACCCCCAGCCAGGGCCATAATGAAAAACTGTTTTTT; cdr3_aa: CATTPSQGHNEKLFF
j_call: TRBJ2-5; d_call: -; v_call: TRBV10-2; clone_size: -; cdr3_nt: TGCGCCAGCAGTGAGTCGCTAGGGGGGAACCAAGAGACCCAGTACTTC; cdr3_aa: CASSESLGGNQETQYF
j_call: TRBJ2-7; d_call: -; v_call: TRBV7-9; clone_size: -; cdr3_nt: TGTGCCAGCAGCCTCCACGGGGGCGACGAGCAGTACTTC; cdr3_aa: CASSLHGGDEQYF
j_call: TRBJ2-3; d_call: -; v_call: TRBV2; clone_size: few; cdr3_nt: TGTGCCAGCAGTGCCCCCTTCACAGATACGCAGTATTTT; cdr3_aa: CASSAPFTDTQYF
j_call: TRBJ2-2; d_call: -; v_call: TRBV28; clone_size: once; cdr3_nt: TGTGCCAGCACCTCGCCTGGGGGCCCAGGCGGGGAGCTGTTTTTT; cdr3_aa: CASTSPGGPGGELFF
j_call: TRBJ2-2; d_call: -; v_call: TRBV19; clone_size: -; cdr3_nt: TGTGCCAGTAGTATTTTTACCGGGGAGCTGTTTTTT; cdr3_aa: CASSIFTGELFF
j_call: TRBJ2-5; d_call: TRBD1; v_call: TRBV5-1; clone_size: -; cdr3_nt: TGCGCCAGCAGCTTGGCCTACGGACAGGGGGTTCGCGAGACCCAGTACTTC; cdr3_aa: CASSLAYGQGVRETQYF
j_call: TRBJ2-7; d_call: -; v_call: TRBV27; clone_size: once; cdr3_nt: TGTGCCAGCAGTCAGTATAGAGGCGAGCAGTACTTC; cdr3_aa: CASSQYRGEQYF
j_call: TRBJ2-3; d_call: TRBD1; v_call: TRBV12-3/TRBV12-4; clone_size: -; cdr3_nt: TGTGCCAGCAGTTTCTACAGGGGTAGCACAGATACGCAGTATTTT; cdr3_aa: CASSFYRGSTDTQYF
j_call: TRBJ1-1; d_call: TRBD1; v_call: TRBV6-5; clone_size: -; cdr3_nt: TGTGCCAGCAGTTTGGACAGGACCACTGAAGCTTTCTTT; cdr3_aa: CASSLDRTTEAFF
j_call: TRBJ2-1; d_call: -; v_call: TRBV5-1; clone_size: -; cdr3_nt: TGCGCCAGTACTGTAACGCGGGATTCCTACAATGAGCAGTTCTTC; cdr3_aa: CASTVTRDSYNEQFF
j_call: TRBJ2-7; d_call: -; v_call: TRBV6-6; clone_size: -; cdr3_nt: TGTGCCAGCAGTAGTCTCTCCTACGAGCAGTACTTC; cdr3_aa: CASSSLSYEQYF
j_call: TRBJ1-1; d_call: -; v_call: TRBV7-3; clone_size: -; cdr3_nt: TGTGCCAGCAGCTCCAAAGGTTCCCAGGATGAAGCTTTCTTT; cdr3_aa: CASSSKGSQDEAFF
j_call: TRBJ2-5; d_call: -; v_call: TRBV28; clone_size: -; cdr3_nt: TGTGCCAGCAGGACCGGACCCTCAGAGACCCAGTACTTC; cdr3_aa: CASRTGPSETQYF
j_call: TRBJ2-3; d_call: -; v_call: TRBV11-2; clone_size: -; cdr3_nt: TGTGCCAGCAGCCCTCGGGAGTCTACGCAGTATTTT; cdr3_aa: CASSPRESTQYF
j_call: TRBJ2-1; d_call: -; v_call: TRBV7-3; clone_size: -; cdr3_nt: TGTGCCAGCAGCTTGAACAGGGATGAGCAGTTCTTC; cdr3_aa: CASSLNRDEQFF
j_call: TRBJ1-2; d_call: -; v_call: TRBV4-3; clone_size: -; cdr3_nt: TGCGCCAGCAGCCCCCAAGGTGGCTATGGCTACACCTTC; cdr3_aa: CASSPQGGYGYTF
j_call: TRBJ2-6; d_call: -; v_call: TRBV28; clone_size: -; cdr3_nt: TGTGCCAGCACCCCCCGCGCCGGCTCGAAAGGGGCCAACGTCCTGACTTTC; cdr3_aa: CASTPRAGSKGANVLTF
j_call: TRBJ1-2; d_call: -; v_call: TRBV2; clone_size: few; cdr3_nt: TGTGCCAGCAGGTGGACAGAAGCAAACTATGGCTACACCTTC; cdr3_aa: CASRWTEANYGYTF
j_call: TRBJ1-1; d_call: TRBD1; v_call: TRBV7-8; clone_size: -; cdr3_nt: TGTGCCAGCAGCCGGGACAGTTTGCCCACTGAAGCTTTCTTT; cdr3_aa: CASSRDSLPTEAFF
j_call: TRBJ2-3; d_call: -; v_call: TRBV18; clone_size: -; cdr3_nt: TGTGCCAGCTCACCATGGGGGGCAGGAGATACGCAGTATTTT; cdr3_aa: CASSPWGAGDTQYF
j_call: TRBJ1-6; d_call: -; v_call: TRBV20-1; clone_size: -; cdr3_nt: TGCAGTGCTAGAGATCCCGCGGGAAATTCACCCCTCCACTTT; cdr3_aa: CSARDPAGNSPLHF
j_call: TRBJ2-5; d_call: -; v_call: TRBV3-1; clone_size: -; cdr3_nt: TGTGCCAGCAGCCCCACGGGCAGGTCATGGGAGACCCAGTACTTC; cdr3_aa: CASSPTGRSWETQYF
j_call: TRBJ2-5; d_call: -; v_call: TRBV6-2/TRBV6-3; clone_size: -; cdr3_nt: TGTGCCAGCAGTTACTATACACCACAAGAGACCCAGTACTTC; cdr3_aa: CASSYYTPQETQYF
j_call: TRBJ1-1; d_call: -; v_call: TRBV2; clone_size: -; cdr3_nt: TGTGCCAGCAGAGTAATCATGAACACTGAAGCTTTCTTT; cdr3_aa: CASRVIMNTEAFF
j_call: TRBJ2-1; d_call: -; v_call: TRBV7-8; clone_size: -; cdr3_nt: TGTGCCAGCAGCTCGACCGGACCCAAGGAGCAGTTCTTC; cdr3_aa: CASSSTGPKEQFF
j_call: TRBJ2-2; d_call: TRBD1; v_call: TRBV30; clone_size: -; cdr3_nt: TGTGCCTTGGGACAGGGGGCCGGGGAGCTGTTTTTT; cdr3_aa: CALGQGAGELFF
j_call: TRBJ2-7; d_call: TRBD1; v_call: TRBV6-5; clone_size: -; cdr3_nt: TGTGCCAGCAGTTACTCGCTTCTATGGGGACAGGGGAACGGCGAGCAGTACTTC; cdr3_aa: CASSYSLLWGQGNGEQYF
j_call: TRBJ2-3; d_call: TRBD1; v_call: TRBV7-3; clone_size: once; cdr3_nt: TGTGCCAGCAGCACCAGGACAGGGTCCACAGATACGCAGTATTTT; cdr3_aa: CASSTRTGSTDTQYF
j_call: TRBJ1-3; d_call: -; v_call: TRBV20-1; clone_size: -; cdr3_nt: TGCAGTGCTAGAGAGGGGGGCCGGGGAAACACCATATATTTT; cdr3_aa: CSAREGGRGNTIYF
j_call: TRBJ1-5; d_call: -; v_call: TRBV12-3/TRBV12-4; clone_size: few; cdr3_nt: TGTGCCAGCAGTTTACAAGGGAATCAGCCCCAGCATTTT; cdr3_aa: CASSLQGNQPQHF
j_call: TRBJ1-2; d_call: -; v_call: TRBV5-4; clone_size: -; cdr3_nt: TGTGCCAGCAGCTCGAGGGAACAGGGCTCCTATGGCTACACCTTC; cdr3_aa: CASSSREQGSYGYTF
j_call: TRBJ2-7; d_call: -; v_call: TRBV28; clone_size: -; cdr3_nt: TGTGCCAGCAGATCTACCGGGACGGGAAGCTCCTACGAGCAGTACTTC; cdr3_aa: CASRSTGTGSSYEQYF